The entry that follows covers one TCR beta chain sequence. The DNA is left out, because the CDR3 cannot be placed on it with certainty; the CDR3 is given as TCRdb lists it. Measured with immunoSEQ multiplex PCR; TCRdb has only the in-frame clones, and not every one. The table shows 85,000 to 90,000 clones, with 85% to 95% occurring only once. These data come from a study of PD-L1 blockade in urothelial cancer. CDR1 is MNHNY and CDR2 is SVGAGI in the germline V gene (reference sequence). The CDR3 comprises 14 residues, both ends counted. Locally advanced or metastatic urothelial carcinoma affected all patients.

The J gene is TRBJ2-5, the V gene TRBV6-6; the table's TRBD2 call for D was not verified on the DNA. The TCR sequence derives from a man in his fifties or sixties with urothelial cancer. The input for sequencing was PBMCs, taken around atezolizumab (anti-PD-L1) treatment. The CDR3 sequence is CASSTSGGRGTQYF.